The T cell receptor beta chain described here comes from a study of cytomegalovirus exposure and HLA in healthy donors. Trimming took off 3 bases at V and 3 bases at J, with 8 bases between the two ends. Germline V gene sequence: CDR1 SNHLY, CDR2 FYNNEI. The CDR3 has 13 residues. The PCR contained 60 Vbeta and 13 Jbeta primers. Here immunoSEQ multiplex PCR was the method, and the copy in TCRdb shows in-frame clones only, minus some. Of some 150,000 clones listed, roughly four fifths are singletons. The chain joins TRBV2 to TRBJ2-5, with a weak D call TRBD1 (6 bases). The sequencing input was PBMCs. The TCR was taken from a young man in good health and CMV-seropositive. Here the CDR3 DNA reads TGTGCCAGCAGTGAGGCAGGGGAAGAGACCCAGTACTTC. Protein: CASSEAGEETQYF. The full variable domain, rest sourced from reference TRBV2 and TRBJ2-5, is EPEVTQTPSHQVTQMGQEVILRCVPISNHLYFYWYRQILGQKVEFLVSFYNNEISEKSEIFDDQFSVERPDGSNFTLKIRSTKLEDSAMYFCASSEAGEETQYFGPGTRLLVL.